This is a list of T cell receptor beta chains from one sample in a study of neurological immune-mediated disorders. TCRdb re-called the 5' RACE reads with MiXCR, one entry per CDR3 protein. The table includes under 85,000 distinct CDR3 sequences, about a tenth detected once. The material sequenced was PBMCs. The receptors were gathered from a middle-aged man in good health. Each CDR3 is given with its conserved first and last residue. Fields, in order: V gene, CDR3 length, D gene, clone size, J gene, CDR3 protein, CDR3 DNA. A D gene is named only where the DNA matches it firmly. Only some rows state a clone size, as once, few, many or a class for expanded clones.

V: TRBV5-1; length: 19; D: TRBD2; size: many; J: TRBJ2-1; CDR3: CASSLGLAGGSKPDNEQFF; DNA: TGCGCCAGCAGCTTGGGACTAGCGGGGGGCTCGAAGCCCGACAATGAGCAGTTCTTC
V: TRBV5-1; length: 12; D: NA; size: few; J: TRBJ2-7; CDR3: CASSLGNYEQYF; DNA: TGCGCCAGCAGCTTAGGTAACTACGAGCAGTACTTC
V: TRBV20-1; length: 13; D: TRBD2; size: NA; J: TRBJ2-7; CDR3: CSALLAGNYEQYF; DNA: TGCAGTGCTCTTCTAGCGGGTAACTACGAGCAGTACTTC
V: TRBV6-2/TRBV6-3; length: 12; D: TRBD2; size: many; J: TRBJ2-1; CDR3: CASSLSGTSGYF; DNA: TGTGCCAGCAGTTTATCCGGGACTAGCGGATACTTC
V: TRBV6-1; length: 13; D: NA; size: many; J: TRBJ2-1; CDR3: CASRRFTYNEQFF; DNA: TGTGCCAGCCGTCGATTTACCTACAATGAGCAGTTCTTC
V: TRBV6-5; length: 14; D: NA; size: many; J: TRBJ2-5; CDR3: CASSRTPNPETQYF; DNA: TGTGCCAGCAGCCGAACCCCGAACCCGGAGACCCAGTACTTC
V: TRBV7-2; length: 14; D: TRBD2; size: many; J: TRBJ2-4; CDR3: CASSLVSGTNIQYF; DNA: TGTGCCAGCAGCTTAGTTAGCGGGACGAACATTCAGTACTTC
V: TRBV10-3; length: 13; D: NA; size: many; J: TRBJ2-7; CDR3: CATSGTGAYEQYF; DNA: TGTGCCACCTCCGGGACCGGGGCCTACGAGCAGTACTTC
V: TRBV20-1; length: 15; D: TRBD2; size: many; J: TRBJ2-1; CDR3: CSASSSGGTYNEQFF; DNA: TGCAGTGCTAGTTCTAGCGGGGGGACCTACAATGAGCAGTTCTTC
V: TRBV20-1; length: 14; D: NA; size: many; J: TRBJ2-3; CDR3: CSASLSGNTDTQYF; DNA: TGCAGTGCTAGTCTAAGCGGAAACACAGATACGCAGTATTTT
V: TRBV14; length: 15; D: NA; size: many; J: TRBJ2-7; CDR3: CASSPHSANSYEQYF; DNA: TGTGCCAGCAGCCCCCATAGCGCGAACTCCTACGAGCAGTACTTC
V: TRBV12-3/TRBV12-4; length: 15; D: NA; size: many; J: TRBJ1-2; CDR3: CASSPSTGSNYGYTF; DNA: TGTGCCAGCAGTCCATCGACAGGTTCAAACTATGGCTACACCTTC
V: TRBV6-5; length: 15; D: NA; size: NA; J: TRBJ1-4; CDR3: CASSYSNSQYEKLFF; DNA: TGTGCCAGTAGTTACTCGAATAGCCAGTACGAAAAACTGTTTTTT
V: TRBV18; length: 12; D: NA; size: many; J: TRBJ2-7; CDR3: CASSTTAYEQYF; DNA: TGTGCCAGCTCCACCACGGCCTACGAGCAGTACTTC
V: TRBV20-1; length: 14; D: TRBD1; size: many; J: TRBJ1-2; CDR3: CSARTGAANYGYTF; DNA: TGCAGTGCTCGGACAGGGGCGGCTAACTATGGCTACACCTTC
V: TRBV9; length: 15; D: TRBD2; size: many; J: TRBJ2-2; CDR3: CASSFASGHTGELFF; DNA: TGTGCCAGCAGCTTCGCTAGCGGACACACCGGGGAGCTGTTTTTT
V: TRBV7-9; length: 12; D: NA; size: few; J: TRBJ1-1; CDR3: CASSLQGREAFF; DNA: TGTGCCAGCAGCCTACAGGGCCGTGAAGCTTTCTTT
V: TRBV29-1; length: 13; D: NA; size: many; J: TRBJ2-7; CDR3: CSVINKQGYEQYF; DNA: TGCAGCGTCATAAATAAACAGGGTTACGAGCAGTACTTC
V: TRBV2; length: 13; D: TRBD1; size: many; J: TRBJ1-4; CDR3: CASSARGGSQLFF; DNA: TGTGCCAGCAGTGCCAGGGGGGGGTCGCAACTGTTTTTT
V: TRBV6-5; length: 16; D: NA; size: many; J: TRBJ2-1; CDR3: CASSYGAVRPYNEQFF; DNA: TGTGCCAGCAGTTACGGGGCGGTCCGCCCTTACAATGAGCAGTTCTTC
V: TRBV5-6; length: 17; D: TRBD2; size: many; J: TRBJ2-3; CDR3: CASSLSAGEFSTDTQYF; DNA: TGTGCCAGCAGCTTGTCCGCGGGGGAGTTCTCCACAGATACGCAGTATTTT
V: TRBV7-2; length: 16; D: NA; size: NA; J: TRBJ2-3; CDR3: CASSFPRLGLTDTQYF; DNA: TGTGCCAGCAGCTTCCCCCGTCTAGGGCTCACAGATACGCAGTATTTT
V: TRBV29-1; length: 11; D: NA; size: many; J: TRBJ2-1; CDR3: CSVHRYNEQFF; DNA: TGCAGCGTTCACAGATACAATGAGCAGTTCTTC
V: TRBV5-1; length: 15; D: NA; size: many; J: TRBJ1-4; CDR3: CASSFQAATNEKLFF; DNA: TGCGCCAGCAGCTTTCAGGCTGCAACTAATGAAAAACTGTTTTTT
V: TRBV11-2; length: 19; D: TRBD2; size: many; J: TRBJ2-1; CDR3: CASSTRPRGLAGGGNEQFF; DNA: TGTGCCAGCAGCACCCGGCCGCGGGGACTAGCGGGAGGCGGGAATGAGCAGTTCTTC
V: TRBV11-2; length: 14; D: TRBD1; size: many; J: TRBJ2-7; CDR3: CASSRPGTGVEQYF; DNA: TGTGCCAGCAGCCGACCCGGGACAGGGGTCGAGCAGTACTTC
V: TRBV6-1; length: 16; D: TRBD2; size: few; J: TRBJ2-3; CDR3: CASSVWTSGGLDTQYF; DNA: TGTGCCAGCAGTGTCTGGACTAGCGGGGGTCTAGATACGCAGTATTTT
V: TRBV29-1; length: 12; D: NA; size: many; J: TRBJ2-3; CDR3: CSVEVRGDTQYF; DNA: TGCAGCGTTGAGGTCCGAGGGGATACGCAGTATTTT
V: TRBV6-6; length: 15; D: NA; size: many; J: TRBJ1-3; CDR3: CASREVTSSGNTIYF; DNA: TGTGCCAGCCGGGAGGTGACCAGCTCTGGAAACACCATATATTTT
V: TRBV7-6; length: 17; D: TRBD1; size: many; J: TRBJ2-2; CDR3: CASSSLDRGQITGELFF; DNA: TGTGCCAGCAGCTCACTGGACAGGGGGCAAATCACCGGGGAGCTGTTTTTT
V: TRBV14; length: 14; D: NA; size: many; J: TRBJ2-5; CDR3: CASSQDRRGETQYF; DNA: TGTGCCAGCAGCCAAGATCGCCGGGGAGAGACCCAGTACTTC
V: TRBV20-1; length: 16; D: NA; size: NA; J: TRBJ1-1; CDR3: CSARGNPEGENTEAFF; DNA: TGCAGTGCTAGAGGGAACCCGGAAGGAGAGAACACTGAAGCTTTCTTT
V: TRBV7-2; length: 15; D: NA; size: NA; J: TRBJ2-7; CDR3: CASSLGPPLLYEQYF; DNA: TGTGCCAGCAGCTTGGGACCTCCCCTCCTTTACGAGCAGTACTTC
V: TRBV29-1; length: 15; D: TRBD2; size: NA; J: TRBJ2-7; CDR3: CSVVLAGGSPYEQYF; DNA: TGCAGCGTTGTACTAGCGGGAGGCTCACCCTACGAGCAGTACTTC
V: TRBV7-9; length: 14; D: NA; size: many; J: TRBJ1-1; CDR3: CASSSGGRDTEAFF; DNA: TGTGCCAGCAGCTCGGGAGGTAGGGACACTGAAGCTTTCTTT
V: TRBV28; length: 15; D: TRBD1; size: many; J: TRBJ2-1; CDR3: CASSSLEGAESEQFF; DNA: TGTGCCAGCAGTTCCCTTGAGGGGGCGGAAAGTGAGCAGTTCTTC
V: TRBV10-3; length: 15; D: NA; size: many; J: TRBJ2-3; CDR3: CAISESTVNTDTQYF; DNA: TGTGCCATCAGTGAGTCGACAGTCAACACAGATACGCAGTATTTT
V: TRBV6-2/TRBV6-3; length: 15; D: TRBD1; size: many; J: TRBJ2-7; CDR3: CASSEPPTGTYEQYF; DNA: TGTGCCAGCAGCGAGCCCCCGACAGGGACCTACGAGCAGTACTTC
V: TRBV20-1; length: 11; D: NA; size: many; J: TRBJ1-1; CDR3: CSVLRGTEAFF; DNA: TGCAGTGTATTGCGGGGCACTGAAGCTTTCTTT
V: TRBV7-3; length: 16; D: NA; size: few; J: TRBJ2-1; CDR3: CASSLTAASSYNEQFF; DNA: TGTGCCAGCAGCTTAACAGCGGCCAGCTCCTACAATGAGCAGTTCTTC
V: TRBV18; length: 13; D: NA; size: NA; J: TRBJ2-7; CDR3: CASSPISGDEQYF; DNA: TGTGCCAGCTCACCCATAAGCGGTGACGAGCAGTACTTC
V: TRBV5-1; length: 15; D: TRBD2; size: few; J: TRBJ2-3; CDR3: CASSTGAGAADTQYF; DNA: TGCGCCAGCAGCACTGGAGCGGGGGCGGCAGATACGCAGTATTTT
V: TRBV28; length: 15; D: TRBD1; size: many; J: TRBJ1-5; CDR3: CASSSPAGGNQPQHF; DNA: TGTGCCAGTTCATCCCCGGCAGGGGGAAATCAGCCCCAGCATTTT
V: TRBV5-1; length: 15; D: NA; size: NA; J: TRBJ2-2; CDR3: CASSFDGENTGELFF; DNA: TGCGCCAGCAGCTTCGACGGTGAGAACACCGGGGAGCTGTTTTTT
V: TRBV12-3/TRBV12-4; length: 15; D: NA; size: many; J: TRBJ2-1; CDR3: CASSRTLGSYNEQFF; DNA: TGTGCCAGCAGCCGGACCTTGGGCTCCTACAATGAGCAGTTCTTC